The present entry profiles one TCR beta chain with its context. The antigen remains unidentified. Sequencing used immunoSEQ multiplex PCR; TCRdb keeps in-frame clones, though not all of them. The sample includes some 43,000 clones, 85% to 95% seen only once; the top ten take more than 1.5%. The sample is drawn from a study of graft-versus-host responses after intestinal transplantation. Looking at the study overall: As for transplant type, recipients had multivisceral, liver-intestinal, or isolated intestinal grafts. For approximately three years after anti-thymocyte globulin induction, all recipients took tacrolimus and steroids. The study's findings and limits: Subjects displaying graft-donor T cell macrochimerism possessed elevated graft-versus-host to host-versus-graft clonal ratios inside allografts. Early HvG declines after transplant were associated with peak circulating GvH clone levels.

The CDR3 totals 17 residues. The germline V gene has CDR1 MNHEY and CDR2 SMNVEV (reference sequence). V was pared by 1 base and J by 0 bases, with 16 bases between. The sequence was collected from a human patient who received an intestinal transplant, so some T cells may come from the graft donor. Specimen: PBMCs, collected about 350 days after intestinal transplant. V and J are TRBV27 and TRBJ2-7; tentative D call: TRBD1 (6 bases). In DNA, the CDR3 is TGTGCCAGCAGTTTATTACCGTCGGGGACAAGCTCCTACGAGCAGTACTTC. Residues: CASSLLPSGTSSYEQYF.